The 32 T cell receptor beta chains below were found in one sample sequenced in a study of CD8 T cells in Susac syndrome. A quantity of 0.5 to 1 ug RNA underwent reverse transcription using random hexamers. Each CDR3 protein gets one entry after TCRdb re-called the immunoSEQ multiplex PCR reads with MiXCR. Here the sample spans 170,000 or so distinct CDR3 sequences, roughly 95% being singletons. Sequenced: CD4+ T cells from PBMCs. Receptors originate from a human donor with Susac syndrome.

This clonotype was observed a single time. The CDR3 nucleotides are TGTGCCAGCTCGTCTAACAGGGTTAACACTGAAGCTTTCTTT. Translating it yields CASSSNRVNTEAFF. The V call is TRBV18, the J call TRBJ1-1, with D perhaps matching TRBD1 (6 bases). This CDR3 contains 14 residues. Between the trimmed V and J ends, which lost 6 bases and 2 bases, there was a span of 13 bases. Germline lookup yields CDR1 KGHSH and CDR2 LQKENI.

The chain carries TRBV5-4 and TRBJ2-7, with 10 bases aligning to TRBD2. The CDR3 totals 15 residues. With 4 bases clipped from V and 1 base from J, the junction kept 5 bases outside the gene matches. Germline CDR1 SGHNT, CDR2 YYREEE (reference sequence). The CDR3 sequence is CASSDLAGASYEQYF. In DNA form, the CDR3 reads TGTGCCAGCAGCGATCTAGCGGGAGCATCCTACGAGCAGTACTTC.

CDR3 region: CSVGDPSYEQYF. CDR3 DNA: TGCAGCGTGGGGGACCCTTCCTACGAGCAGTACTTC. The gene calls are TRBV29-1 and TRBJ2-7, with D perhaps matching TRBD1 or TRBD2 (5 bases each). Germline CDR1 SQVTM, CDR2 ANQGSEA. There are 12 residues in the CDR3. V dropped 6 bases and J dropped 1 base, with 10 bases sitting between them.

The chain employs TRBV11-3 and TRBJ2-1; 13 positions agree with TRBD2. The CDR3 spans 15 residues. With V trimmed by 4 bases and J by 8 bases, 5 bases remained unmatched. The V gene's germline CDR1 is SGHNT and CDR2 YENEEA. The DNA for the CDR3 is TGTGCCAGCAGCTCCGGGACTAGCGGGACTGATGAGCAGTTCTTC. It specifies CASSSGTSGTDEQFF.

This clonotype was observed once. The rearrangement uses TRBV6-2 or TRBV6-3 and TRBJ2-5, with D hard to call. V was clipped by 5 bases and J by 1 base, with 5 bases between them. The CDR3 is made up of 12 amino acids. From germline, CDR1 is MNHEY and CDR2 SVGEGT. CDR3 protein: CASSGFQETQYF. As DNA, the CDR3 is TGTGCCAGCAGTGGGTTCCAAGAGACCCAGTACTTC.

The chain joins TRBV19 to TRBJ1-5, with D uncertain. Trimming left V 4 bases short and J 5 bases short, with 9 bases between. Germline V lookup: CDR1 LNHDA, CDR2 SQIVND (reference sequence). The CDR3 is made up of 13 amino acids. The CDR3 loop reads CASSKDRYQPQHF. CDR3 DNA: TGTGCCAGTAGTAAAGACCGGTATCAGCCCCAGCATTTT.

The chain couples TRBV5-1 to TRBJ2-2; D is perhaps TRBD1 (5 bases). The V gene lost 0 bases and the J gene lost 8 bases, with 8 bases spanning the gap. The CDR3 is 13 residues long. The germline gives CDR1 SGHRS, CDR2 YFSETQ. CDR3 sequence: CASSLEGVGELFF. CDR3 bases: TGCGCCAGCAGCTTGGAAGGGGTAGGGGAGCTGTTTTTT. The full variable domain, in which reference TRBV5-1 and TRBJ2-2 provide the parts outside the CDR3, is KAGVTQTPRYLIKTRGQQVTLSCSPISGHRSVSWYQQTPGQGLQFLFEYFSETQRNKGNFPGRFSGRQFSNSRSEMNVSTLELGDSALYLCASSLEGVGELFFGEGSRLTVL.

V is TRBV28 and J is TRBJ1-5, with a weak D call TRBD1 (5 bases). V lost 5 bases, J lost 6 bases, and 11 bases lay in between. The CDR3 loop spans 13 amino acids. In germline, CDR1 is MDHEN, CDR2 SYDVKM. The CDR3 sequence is CASSIQGGQPQHF. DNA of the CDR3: TGTGCCAGCAGTATTCAGGGAGGTCAGCCCCAGCATTTT.

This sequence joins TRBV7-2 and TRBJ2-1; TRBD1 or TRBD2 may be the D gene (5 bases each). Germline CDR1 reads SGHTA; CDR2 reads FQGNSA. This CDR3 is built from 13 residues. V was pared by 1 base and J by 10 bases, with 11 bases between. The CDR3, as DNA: TGTGCCAGCAGCTTAGGTTCGGGACGCGAGCAGTTCTTC. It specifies CASSLGSGREQFF.

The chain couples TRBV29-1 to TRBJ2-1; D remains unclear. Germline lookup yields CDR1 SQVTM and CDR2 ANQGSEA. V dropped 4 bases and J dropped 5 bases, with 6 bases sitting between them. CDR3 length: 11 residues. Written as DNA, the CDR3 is TGCAGCGTTGCGGGCAACAATGAGCAGTTCTTC. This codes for CSVAGNNEQFF.

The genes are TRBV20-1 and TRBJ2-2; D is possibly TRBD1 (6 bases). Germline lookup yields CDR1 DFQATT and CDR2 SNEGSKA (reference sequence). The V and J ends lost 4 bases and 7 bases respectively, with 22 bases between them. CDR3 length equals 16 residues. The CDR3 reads CSANTGTLPISGELFF. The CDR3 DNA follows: TGCAGTGCTAATACAGGGACCTTACCCATTAGCGGGGAGCTGTTTTTT.

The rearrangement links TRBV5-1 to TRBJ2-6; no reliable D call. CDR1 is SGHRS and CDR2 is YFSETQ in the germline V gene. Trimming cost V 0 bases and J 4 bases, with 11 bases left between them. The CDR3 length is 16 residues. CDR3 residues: CASSLVEPQGANVLTF. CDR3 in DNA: TGCGCCAGCAGCTTGGTAGAGCCTCAGGGGGCCAACGTCCTGACTTTC.

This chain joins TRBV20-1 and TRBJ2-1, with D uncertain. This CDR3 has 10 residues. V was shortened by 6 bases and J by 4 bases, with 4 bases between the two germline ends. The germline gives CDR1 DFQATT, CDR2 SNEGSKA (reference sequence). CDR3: CSAHYNEQFF. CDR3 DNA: TGCAGTGCCCATTACAATGAGCAGTTCTTC.

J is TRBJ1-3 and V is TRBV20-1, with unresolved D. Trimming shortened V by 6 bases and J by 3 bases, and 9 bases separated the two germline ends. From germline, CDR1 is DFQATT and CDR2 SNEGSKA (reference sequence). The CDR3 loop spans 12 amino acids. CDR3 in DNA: TGCAGTGCCCTACAAGATGGAAACACCATATATTTT. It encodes CSALQDGNTIYF.

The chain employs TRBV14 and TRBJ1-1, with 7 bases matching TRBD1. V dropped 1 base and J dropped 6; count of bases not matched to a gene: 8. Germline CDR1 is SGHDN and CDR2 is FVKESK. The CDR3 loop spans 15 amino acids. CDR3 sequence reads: CASSQARGGGAEAFF. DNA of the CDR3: TGTGCCAGCAGCCAAGCCAGGGGGGGAGGGGCTGAAGCTTTCTTT.

CDR3 nucleotides: TGTGCCAGCAGCTGGCGGACAGGGAATCGGAACAATGAGCAGTTCTTC. This gives the protein CASSWRTGNRNNEQFF. The chain couples TRBV7-2 to TRBJ2-1; 8 positions agree with TRBD1. This CDR3 comprises 16 residues. V lost 4 bases, J lost 5 bases, and 10 bases stayed unmatched. CDR1 and CDR2 from the germline V gene are SGHTA and FQGNSA. Full variable domain (outside the CDR3, taken from reference TRBV7-2 and TRBJ2-1): GAGVSQSPSNKVTEKGKDVELRCDPISGHTALYWYRQSLGQGLEFLIYFQGNSAPDKSGLPSDRFSAERTGGSVSTLTIQRTQQEDSAVYLCASSWRTGNRNNEQFFGPGTRLTVL.

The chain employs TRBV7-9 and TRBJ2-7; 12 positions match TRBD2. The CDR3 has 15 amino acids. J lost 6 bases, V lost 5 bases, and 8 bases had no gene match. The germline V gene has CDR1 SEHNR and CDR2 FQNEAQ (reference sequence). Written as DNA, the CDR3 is TGTGCCAGCAGCAAGCTAGCGGGGGGGCCTAGCGAGCAGTACGTC. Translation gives CASSKLAGGPSEQYV.

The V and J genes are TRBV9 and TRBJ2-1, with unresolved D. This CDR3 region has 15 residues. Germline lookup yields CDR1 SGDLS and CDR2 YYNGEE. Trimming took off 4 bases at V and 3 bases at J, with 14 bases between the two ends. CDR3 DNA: TGTGCCAGCAGCCGAGGACGGAACTTCTACAATGAGCAGTTCTTC. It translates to CASSRGRNFYNEQFF.

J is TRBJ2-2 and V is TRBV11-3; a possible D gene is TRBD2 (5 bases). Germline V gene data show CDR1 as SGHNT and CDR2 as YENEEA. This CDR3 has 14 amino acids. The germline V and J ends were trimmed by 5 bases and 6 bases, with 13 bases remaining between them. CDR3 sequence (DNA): TGTGCCAGCAGCCGAGGGAGAGGTTCCGGGGAGCTGTTTTTT. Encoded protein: CASSRGRGSGELFF.

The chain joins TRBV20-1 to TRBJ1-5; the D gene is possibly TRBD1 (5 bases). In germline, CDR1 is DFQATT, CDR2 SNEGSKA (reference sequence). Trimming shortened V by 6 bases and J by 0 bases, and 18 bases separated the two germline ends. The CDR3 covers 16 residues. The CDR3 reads CSATRGRDYSNQPQHF. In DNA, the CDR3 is TGCAGTGCCACACGGGGCCGGGATTATAGCAATCAGCCCCAGCATTTT.

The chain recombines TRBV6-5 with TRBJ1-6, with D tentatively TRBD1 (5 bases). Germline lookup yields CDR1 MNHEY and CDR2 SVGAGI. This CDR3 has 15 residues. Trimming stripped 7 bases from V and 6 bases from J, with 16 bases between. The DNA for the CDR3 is TGTGCCAGCACAACTCGGACACTCCCTAATTCACCCCTCCACTTT. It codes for CASTTRTLPNSPLHF.

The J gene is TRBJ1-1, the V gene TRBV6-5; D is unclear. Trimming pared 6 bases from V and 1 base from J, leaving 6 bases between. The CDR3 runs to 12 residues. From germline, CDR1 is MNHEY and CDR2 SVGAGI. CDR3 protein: CASRKGNTEAFF. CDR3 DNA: TGTGCCAGCAGAAAGGGGAACACTGAAGCTTTCTTT.

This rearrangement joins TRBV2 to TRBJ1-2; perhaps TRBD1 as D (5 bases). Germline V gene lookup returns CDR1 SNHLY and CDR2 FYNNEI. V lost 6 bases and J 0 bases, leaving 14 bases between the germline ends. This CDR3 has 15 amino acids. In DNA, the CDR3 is TGTGCCAGCAGGAGGGACGGGATGGCTAACTATGGCTACACCTTC. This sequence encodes CASRRDGMANYGYTF.

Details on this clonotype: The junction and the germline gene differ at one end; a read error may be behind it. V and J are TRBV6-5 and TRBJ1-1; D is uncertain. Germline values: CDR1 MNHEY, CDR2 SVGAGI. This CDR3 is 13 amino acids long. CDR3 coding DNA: TGTGCCAGCAGTTACTCGCAAGGCACTGAAGTTTTCTTT. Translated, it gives CASSYSQGTEVFF.

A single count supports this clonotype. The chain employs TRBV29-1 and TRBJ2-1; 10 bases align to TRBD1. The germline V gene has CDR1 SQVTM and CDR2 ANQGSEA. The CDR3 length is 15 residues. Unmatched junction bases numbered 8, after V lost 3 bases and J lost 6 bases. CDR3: CSVEEPDRGLNEQFF. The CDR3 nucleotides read TGCAGCGTTGAGGAACCTGACAGGGGGCTCAATGAGCAGTTCTTC.

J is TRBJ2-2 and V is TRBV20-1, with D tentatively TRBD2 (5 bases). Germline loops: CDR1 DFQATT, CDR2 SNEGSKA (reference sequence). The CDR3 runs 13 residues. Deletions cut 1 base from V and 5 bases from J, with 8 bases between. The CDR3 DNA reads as TGCAGTGCTAGAGTTCGGGGTACCGGGGAGCTGTTTTTT. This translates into CSARVRGTGELFF.

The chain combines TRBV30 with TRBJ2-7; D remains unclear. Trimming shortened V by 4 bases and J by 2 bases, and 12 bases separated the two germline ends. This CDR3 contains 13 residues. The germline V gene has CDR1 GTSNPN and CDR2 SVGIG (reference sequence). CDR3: CAWIDWVAYEQYF. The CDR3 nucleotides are TGTGCCTGGATCGACTGGGTAGCCTACGAGCAGTACTTC.

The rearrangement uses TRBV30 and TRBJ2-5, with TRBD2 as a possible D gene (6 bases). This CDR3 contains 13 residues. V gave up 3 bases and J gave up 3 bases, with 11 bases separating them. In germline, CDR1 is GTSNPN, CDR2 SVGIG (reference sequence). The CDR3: CAWRAGTKETQYF. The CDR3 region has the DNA TGTGCCTGGAGGGCGGGGACGAAAGAGACCCAGTACTTC.

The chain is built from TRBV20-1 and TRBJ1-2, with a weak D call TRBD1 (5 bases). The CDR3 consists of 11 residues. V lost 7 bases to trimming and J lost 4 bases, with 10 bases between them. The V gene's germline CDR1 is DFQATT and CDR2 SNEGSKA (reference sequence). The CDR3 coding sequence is TGCAGTGTAACAGGACCCTATGGCTACACCTTC. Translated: CSVTGPYGYTF.

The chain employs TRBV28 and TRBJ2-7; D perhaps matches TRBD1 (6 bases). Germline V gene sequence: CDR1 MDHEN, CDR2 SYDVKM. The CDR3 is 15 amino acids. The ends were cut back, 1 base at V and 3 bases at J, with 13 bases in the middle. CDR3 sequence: CASSLLTGKNYEQYF. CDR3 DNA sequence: TGTGCCAGCAGTTTATTAACAGGGAAGAACTACGAGCAGTACTTC. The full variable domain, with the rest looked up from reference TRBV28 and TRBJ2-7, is DVKVTQSSRYLVKRTGEKVFLECVQDMDHENMFWYRQDPGLGLRLIYFSYDVKMKEKGDIPEGYSVSREKKERFSLILESASTNQTSMYLCASSLLTGKNYEQYFGPGTRLTVT.

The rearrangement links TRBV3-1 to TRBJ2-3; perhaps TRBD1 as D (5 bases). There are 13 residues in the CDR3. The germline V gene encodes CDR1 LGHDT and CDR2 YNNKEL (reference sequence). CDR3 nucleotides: TGTGCTTCATCCAGGGCTAGCACAGATACGCAGTATTTT. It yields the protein CASSRASTDTQYF.

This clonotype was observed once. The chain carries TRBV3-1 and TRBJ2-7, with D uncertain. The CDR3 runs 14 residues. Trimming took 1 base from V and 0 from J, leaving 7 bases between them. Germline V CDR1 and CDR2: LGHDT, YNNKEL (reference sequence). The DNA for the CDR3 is TGTGCCAGCAGCCAAGGGCATAGCTCCTACGAGCAGTACTTC. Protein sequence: CASSQGHSSYEQYF.